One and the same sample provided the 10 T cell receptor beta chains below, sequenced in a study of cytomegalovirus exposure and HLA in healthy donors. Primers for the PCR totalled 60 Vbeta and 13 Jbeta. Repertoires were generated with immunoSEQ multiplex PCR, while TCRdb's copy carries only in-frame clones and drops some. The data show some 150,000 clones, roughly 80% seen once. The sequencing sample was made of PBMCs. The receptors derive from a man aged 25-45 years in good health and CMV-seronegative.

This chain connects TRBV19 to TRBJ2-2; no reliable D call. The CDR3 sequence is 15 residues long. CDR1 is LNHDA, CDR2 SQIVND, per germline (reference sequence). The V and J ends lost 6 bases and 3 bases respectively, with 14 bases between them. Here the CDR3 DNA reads TGTGCCAGTAGCGCACCCTTAGTCGACACCGGGGAGCTGTTTTTT. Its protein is CASSAPLVDTGELFF.

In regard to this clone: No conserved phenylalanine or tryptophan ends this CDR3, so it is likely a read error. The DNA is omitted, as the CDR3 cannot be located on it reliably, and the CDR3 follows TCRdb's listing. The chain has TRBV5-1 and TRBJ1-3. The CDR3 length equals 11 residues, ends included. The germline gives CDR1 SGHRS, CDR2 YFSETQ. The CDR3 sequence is CASSPPGQGGP.

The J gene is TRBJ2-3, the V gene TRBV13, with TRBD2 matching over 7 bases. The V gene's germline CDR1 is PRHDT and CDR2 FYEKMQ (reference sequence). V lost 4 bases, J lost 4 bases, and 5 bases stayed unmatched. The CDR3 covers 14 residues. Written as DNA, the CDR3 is TGTGCCAGCAGCTGGAGACTAGCTCCAGATACGCAGTATTTT. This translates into CASSWRLAPDTQYF.

As DNA, the CDR3 is TGTGCCAGCAGCGACAGTTACTCTGGGGCCAACGTCCTGACTTTC. As protein: CASSDSYSGANVLTF. This chain connects TRBV13 to TRBJ2-6, with D maybe TRBD1 (5 bases). The V and J ends lost 5 bases and 0 bases respectively, with 8 bases between them. CDR1 and CDR2 from the germline V gene are PRHDT and FYEKMQ (reference sequence). The CDR3 consists of 15 residues.

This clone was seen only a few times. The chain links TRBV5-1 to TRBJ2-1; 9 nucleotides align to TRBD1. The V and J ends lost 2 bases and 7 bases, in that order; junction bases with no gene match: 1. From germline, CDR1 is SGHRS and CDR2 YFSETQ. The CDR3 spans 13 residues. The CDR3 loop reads CASSFGTGNEQFF. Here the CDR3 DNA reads TGCGCCAGCAGCTTCGGGACAGGGAATGAGCAGTTCTTC.

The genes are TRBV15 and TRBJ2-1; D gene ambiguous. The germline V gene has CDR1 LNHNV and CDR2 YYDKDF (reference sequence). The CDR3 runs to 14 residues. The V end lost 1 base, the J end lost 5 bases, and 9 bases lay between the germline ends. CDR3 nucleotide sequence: TGTGCCACCAGCAGAGTTAGTGTGGACAATGAGCAGTTCTTC. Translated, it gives CATSRVSVDNEQFF. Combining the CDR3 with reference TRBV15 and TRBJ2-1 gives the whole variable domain DAMVIQNPRYQVTQFGKPVTLSCSQTLNHNVMYWYQQKSSQAPKLLFHYYDKDFNNEADTPDNFQSRRPNTSFCFLDIRSPGLGDTAMYLCATSRVSVDNEQFFGPGTRLTVL.

The DNA of the CDR3 is TGTGCCATCAGACGGGGAACAGTCTTAACGCCGGACCAAGAGACCCAGTACTTC. It specifies CAIRRGTVLTPDQETQYF. The rearrangement uses TRBV10-3 and TRBJ2-5, with TRBD2 as a possible D gene (5 bases). The CDR3 sequence is 18 residues long. The germline gives CDR1 ENHRY, CDR2 SYGVKD. V lost 6 bases and J lost 0, with 23 bases in between.

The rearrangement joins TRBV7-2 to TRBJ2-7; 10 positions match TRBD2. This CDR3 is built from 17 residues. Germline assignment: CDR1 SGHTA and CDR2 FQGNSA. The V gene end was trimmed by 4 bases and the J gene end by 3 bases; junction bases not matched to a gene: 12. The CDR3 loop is CASSYPPGLATRYEQYF. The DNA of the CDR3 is TGTGCCAGCAGCTATCCTCCGGGACTAGCGACCCGCTACGAGCAGTACTTC.

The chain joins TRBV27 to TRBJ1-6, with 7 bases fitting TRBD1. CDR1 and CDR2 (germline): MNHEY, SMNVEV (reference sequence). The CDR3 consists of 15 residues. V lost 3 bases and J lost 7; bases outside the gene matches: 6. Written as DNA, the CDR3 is TGTGCCAGCAGTTTGATCGCGGGACAGAATTCACCCCTCCACTTT. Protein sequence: CASSLIAGQNSPLHF.

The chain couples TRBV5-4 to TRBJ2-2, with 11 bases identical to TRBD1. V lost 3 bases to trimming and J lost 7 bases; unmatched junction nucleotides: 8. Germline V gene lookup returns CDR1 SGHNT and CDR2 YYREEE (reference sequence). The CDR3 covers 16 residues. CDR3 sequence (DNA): TGTGCCAGCAGCTCCTTGGACAGGGGGCAAGGCGGGGAGCTGTTTTTT. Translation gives CASSSLDRGQGGELFF.